Sequencing of this T cell receptor (beta chain) was carried out in a study of post-analysis software for immune sequencing data. General study results and limits: Compared with controls, patients showed significantly lower normalized Chao1 diversity. Five or six TRBV segments, TRBV5-6, TRBV5-1 and TRBV20-1 among them, were found more frequent in patients than controls.

The CDR3 has 15 amino acids. Trimming cost V 3 bases and J 11 bases; bases outside gene matches: 15. Germline V gives CDR1 LGHDT, CDR2 YNNKEL (reference sequence). Unique molecular identifiers tagged the TCR beta cDNA libraries. T cells numbering 1 to 10 million yielded cDNA molecules that totaled roughly 500,000. TCRdb re-called the PCR reads with MiXCR, one entry per CDR3 protein. The data contain more than 500,000 distinct CDR3 sequences, 30% to 40% of them seen just once; the ten biggest clones take up about 6%. On this clonotype: What it binds is unknown.

This sequence originates from a girl younger than 18 with multiple sclerosis. The chain combines TRBV3-1 with TRBJ2-5, with 7 bases that match TRBD1. Input material: blood. CDR3 in amino acids: CASSQMGQSLGMQYF. The CDR3 DNA is TGTGCCAGCAGCCAGATGGGACAGTCTCTCGGGATGCAGTACTTC.